The 20 T cell receptor beta chains below all came from one sample that was sequenced in a study of blood T cell repertoires in COVID-19. Sequencing was performed with immunoSEQ multiplex PCR; in TCRdb, only in-frame clones are kept and a portion is missing. The table has about 440,000 clones, about 90% seen once; the top ten hold more than 0.55%. The sequenced sample consisted of PBMCs or T cells enriched from blood (not recorded which). Receptors were obtained from a man between 18 and 35 years old who had recovered from COVID-19.

V and J are TRBV30 and TRBJ2-5, with 8 bases fitting TRBD2. Germline trimming cut 4 bases from V and 2 bases from J; bases unmatched to any gene: 3. Germline CDR1 and CDR2: GTSNPN and SVGIG (reference sequence). This CDR3 comprises 13 residues. CDR3 protein: CAWTSGLQETQYF. CDR3 nucleotide sequence: TGTGCCTGGACTAGCGGGCTTCAAGAGACCCAGTACTTC.

The V and J genes are TRBV19 and TRBJ1-2; D remains ambiguous. The CDR3 sequence is 15 residues long. Germline CDR1 is LNHDA and CDR2 is SQIVND (reference sequence). With 5 bases removed from V and 2 bases from J, the gap between germline ends came to 15 bases. The CDR3 region is CASSPSIGVNYGYTF. DNA of the CDR3: TGTGCCAGTAGTCCGTCTATCGGGGTGAACTATGGCTACACCTTC.

CDR3 bases: TGTGCCAGCAGCTTTATAAACTGGGTTAGCGGACCTGGCTACACCTTC. Translating it yields CASSFINWVSGPGYTF. The rearrangement links TRBV5-6 to TRBJ1-2; no clear D. V lost 2 bases and J 7 bases, leaving 21 bases between the germline ends. The CDR3 spans 16 residues. Germline CDR1 SGHDT, CDR2 YYEEEE.

J is TRBJ2-1 and V is TRBV29-1, with TRBD2 as a possible D gene (5 bases). With 7 bases removed from V and 6 bases from J, the gap between germline ends came to 19 bases. The length of the CDR3 is 14 residues. Germline V gene sequence: CDR1 SQVTM, CDR2 ANQGSEA. CDR3 region: CSATPGSGGNEQFF. The CDR3 nucleotides are TGCAGCGCAACACCGGGTTCCGGAGGCAATGAGCAGTTCTTC.

The rearrangement links TRBV19 to TRBJ2-1, with D possibly being TRBD1 (6 bases). The CDR3 consists of 15 residues. From germline, CDR1 is LNHDA and CDR2 SQIVND (reference sequence). V was trimmed by 3 bases and J by 6 bases, leaving 15 bases between them. CDR3 DNA: TGTGCCAGTAGTATCTCCGGGACAAAAAGCAATGAGCAGTTCTTC. Its translation is CASSISGTKSNEQFF.

V usage is TRBV5-6 and J usage is TRBJ1-1; 9 bases are a match to TRBD1. This CDR3 is 15 amino acids long. CDR1 is SGHDT, CDR2 YYEEEE, per germline. V was pared by 4 bases and J by 1 base, with 5 bases of the junction left unmatched. CDR3 sequence: CASSQGTGWNTEAFF. The CDR3 region has the DNA TGTGCCAGCAGCCAAGGGACAGGGTGGAACACTGAAGCTTTCTTT.

This sequence joins TRBV2 and TRBJ2-1; 13 bases line up with TRBD2. The CDR3 loop spans 15 amino acids. Trimming at V came to 7 bases and at J to 5 bases, leaving 5 bases not matched to a gene. Germline loops: CDR1 SNHLY, CDR2 FYNNEI. CDR3 amino acids: CASNAGTSGNNEQFF. Here the CDR3 DNA reads TGTGCCAGCAACGCCGGGACTAGCGGGAACAATGAGCAGTTCTTC. Full variable domain (rest looked up from reference TRBV2 and TRBJ2-1): EPEVTQTPSHQVTQMGQEVILRCVPISNHLYFYWYRQILGQKVEFLVSFYNNEISEKSEIFDDQFSVERPDGSNFTLKIRSTKLEDSAMYFCASNAGTSGNNEQFFGPGTRLTVL.

The V call is TRBV7-9, the J call TRBJ2-7, with D possibly TRBD2 on 5 matching bases. V shed 2 bases and J shed 6 bases, with 11 bases lying between them. Per germline, CDR1 SEHNR and CDR2 FQNEAQ (reference sequence). The CDR3 has 13 residues. The CDR3 sequence: CASSLTAGGEQYF. DNA of the CDR3: TGTGCCAGCAGCTTAACCGCCGGAGGCGAGCAGTACTTC.

As DNA, the CDR3 is TGTGCCAGCTCTCCGAGGCGGGAGGCCCGGCCTACGCAGTATTTT. This gives the protein CASSPRREARPTQYF. The chain couples TRBV28 to TRBJ2-3; 8 bases align to TRBD2. CDR3 length: 15 amino acids. From germline, CDR1 is MDHEN and CDR2 SYDVKM. J was trimmed by 8 bases and V by 8 bases; bases with no gene match: 15.

The chain links TRBV9 to TRBJ1-5; D unclear. The CDR3 sequence is 14 residues long. The V end was cut by 3 bases, the J end by 3 bases, with 10 bases between. Germline lookup yields CDR1 SGDLS and CDR2 YYNGEE. DNA of the CDR3: TGTGCCAGCAGCGCCGGGTCCGACAATCAGCCCCAGCATTTT. This codes for CASSAGSDNQPQHF.

This chain joins TRBV6-1 and TRBJ1-4; the D is unclear. CDR3 size: 14 residues. V lost 2 bases to trimming and J lost 3 bases, with 7 bases between them. Germline V gene lookup returns CDR1 MNHNS and CDR2 SASEGT. The CDR3 protein is CASSEMASNEKLFF. CDR3 in DNA: TGTGCCAGCAGTGAAATGGCATCTAATGAAAAACTGTTTTTT.

The chain employs TRBV28 and TRBJ2-2; 7 bases align to TRBD2. Germline lookup yields CDR1 MDHEN and CDR2 SYDVKM. The CDR3 is 15 residues long. Trimming cost V 2 bases and J 2 bases; bases outside gene matches: 2. As DNA, the CDR3 is TGTGCCAGCAGTTTAATGGGACTAAACACCGGGGAGCTGTTTTTT. It is translated as CASSLMGLNTGELFF.

The chain recombines TRBV9 with TRBJ1-6; TRBD1 is a possible D gene (5 bases). The CDR3 totals 15 residues. Germline-derived CDR1 and CDR2 are SGDLS and YYNGEE. V shed 6 bases and J shed 9 bases, with 19 bases lying between them. This chain's CDR3 is CASNDFGGASSPLHF. The CDR3 nucleotides read TGTGCCAGCAACGACTTTGGAGGGGCTAGTTCACCCCTCCACTTT. The full variable domain, with the rest looked up from reference TRBV9 and TRBJ1-6, is DSGVTQTPKHLITATGQRVTLRCSPRSGDLSVYWYQQSLDQGLQFLIQYYNGEERAKGNILERFSAQQFPDLHSELNLSSLELGDSALYFCASNDFGGASSPLHFGNGTRLTVT.

The V call is TRBV20-1, the J call TRBJ1-5, with a tentative D call TRBD1 (5 bases). Germline V gives CDR1 DFQATT, CDR2 SNEGSKA (reference sequence). The CDR3 runs to 12 residues. Between the trimmed V and J ends, which lost 3 bases and 11 bases, there was a span of 14 bases. The DNA of the CDR3 is TGCAGTGCTAGTTCCGAGATAGGGGCCCAGCATTTT. It translates to CSASSEIGAQHF.

The chain is built from TRBV3-1 (or the pseudogene TRBV3-2) and TRBJ2-2; tentative D call: TRBD1 (8 bases). Trimming left V 4 bases short and J 5 bases short, with 17 bases between. The CDR3 covers 16 residues. Germline CDR1 is LGHDT and CDR2 is YNNKEL (reference sequence). This CDR3 is CASSRGTGGVTGELFF. The CDR3 nucleotides read TGTGCCAGCAGCCGTGGTACAGGGGGGGTGACCGGGGAGCTGTTTTTT.

The chain is built from TRBV5-1 and TRBJ1-2, with D possibly TRBD1 on 6 matching bases. V lost 4 bases and J lost 4, with 17 bases in between. This CDR3 has 15 amino acids. Germline CDR1 SGHRS, CDR2 YFSETQ. The CDR3 DNA reads TGCGCCAGCAGCGTGGCAGGGGAGTCTGGCTATGGCTACACCTTC. It yields the protein CASSVAGESGYGYTF. Full variable domain (missing parts from reference TRBV5-1 and TRBJ1-2): KAGVTQTPRYLIKTRGQQVTLSCSPISGHRSVSWYQQTPGQGLQFLFEYFSETQRNKGNFPGRFSGRQFSNSRSEMNVSTLELGDSALYLCASSVAGESGYGYTFGSGTRLTVV.

J is TRBJ2-2 and V is TRBV27; tentative D call: TRBD2 (6 bases). CDR1 is MNHEY, CDR2 SMNVEV, per germline (reference sequence). V was cut by 7 bases and J by 1 base, with 16 bases left in between. The CDR3 loop spans 16 amino acids. The CDR3 here is CASTETGALNTGELFF. CDR3 in DNA: TGTGCCAGCACCGAAACGGGAGCTCTGAACACCGGGGAGCTGTTTTTT.

The V gene is TRBV27, the J gene TRBJ1-1; the match to TRBD1 covers 10 bases. Germline CDR1 and CDR2: MNHEY and SMNVEV (reference sequence). This CDR3 comprises 14 residues. J lost 1 base, V lost 5 bases, and 1 base had no gene match. CDR3 in DNA: TGTGCCAGCAGTAGGGACAGGGGGAACACTGAAGCTTTCTTT. This translates into CASSRDRGNTEAFF.

The genes are TRBV6-5 and TRBJ1-5; the match to TRBD1 covers 9 bases. Germline V gene data show CDR1 as MNHEY and CDR2 as SVGAGI. CDR3 length: 14 amino acids. Unmatched junction bases numbered 8, after V lost 6 bases and J lost 8 bases. The CDR3 is CASRATGGDKPQHF. The CDR3, as DNA: TGTGCCAGCAGGGCGACAGGGGGGGATAAGCCCCAGCATTTT.

The genes are TRBV20-1 and TRBJ1-2; D is perhaps TRBD1 (6 bases). Germline-derived CDR1 and CDR2 are DFQATT and SNEGSKA (reference sequence). The CDR3 consists of 12 residues. V lost 3 bases and J 7 bases, leaving 12 bases between the germline ends. The CDR3: CSASDGGFGYTF. Here the CDR3 DNA reads TGCAGTGCTAGTGATGGGGGCTTTGGCTACACCTTC.